A single sample gave rise to the 17 T cell receptor beta chains below, sequenced in a study of blood T cell repertoires in COVID-19. Generated by immunoSEQ multiplex PCR, the TCRdb table keeps only in-frame clones and is missing some. The sample lists 200,000 to 250,000 clones, roughly 80% seen once, with 7% to 10% in the top ten. The sample was peripheral blood. The receptors were gathered from a woman of 80 years or more with COVID-19, enrolled during active disease.

This chain uses TRBV7-3 with TRBJ2-1; 7 bases map to TRBD1. The V gene's germline CDR1 is SGHTA and CDR2 FQGTGA. This CDR3 has 15 amino acids. With V trimmed by 5 bases and J by 9 bases, 13 bases remained unmatched. The CDR3 region is CASSHTSDRWFEQFF. The CDR3, as DNA: TGTGCCAGCAGCCATACATCGGACAGGTGGTTTGAGCAGTTCTTC.

The chain employs TRBV6-4 and TRBJ2-1, with 9 positions matching TRBD2. Trimming cost V 5 bases and J 3 bases; bases outside gene matches: 8. CDR1 and CDR2 from the germline V gene are MRHNA and SNTAGT. This CDR3 contains 16 residues. CDR3 amino acids: CASSRRAGGRYNEQFF. The DNA of the CDR3 is TGTGCCAGCAGTAGGCGAGCGGGGGGTCGCTACAATGAGCAGTTCTTC.

V is TRBV2 and J is TRBJ2-3; 8 positions agree with TRBD2. J was trimmed by 4 bases and V by 11 bases; bases with no gene match: 8. Germline V gives CDR1 SNHLY, CDR2 FYNNEI. This CDR3 is 13 amino acids long. The DNA of the CDR3 is TGTGCCGCCGGCAGCGGGGGACCAGATACGCAGTATTTT. Amino acid sequence: CAAGSGGPDTQYF. The entire variable domain, with the rest obtained from reference TRBV2 and TRBJ2-3, is as follows: EPEVTQTPSHQVTQMGQEVILRCVPISNHLYFYWYRQILGQKVEFLVSFYNNEISEKSEIFDDQFSVERPDGSNFTLKIRSTKLEDSAMYFCAAGSGGPDTQYFGPGTRLTVL.

This sequence joins TRBV2 and TRBJ2-4; 7 nucleotides agree with TRBD1. Germline assignment: CDR1 SNHLY and CDR2 FYNNEI. This CDR3 has 14 amino acids. V was clipped by 6 bases and J by 0 bases; unmatched bases: 2. Written as DNA, the CDR3 is TGTGCCAGCAGGACAGGGTTAGCCAAAAACATTCAGTACTTC. It is translated as CASRTGLAKNIQYF. The full variable domain, its missing parts supplied by reference TRBV2 and TRBJ2-4, is EPEVTQTPSHQVTQMGQEVILRCVPISNHLYFYWYRQILGQKVEFLVSFYNNEISEKSEIFDDQFSVERPDGSNFTLKIRSTKLEDSAMYFCASRTGLAKNIQYFGAGTRLSVL.

V usage is TRBV7-8 and J usage is TRBJ1-5, with a tentative D call TRBD1 (5 bases). Germline CDR1 and CDR2: SGHVS and FQNEAQ. CDR3 length equals 14 residues. V was trimmed by 5 bases and J by 4 bases, leaving 12 bases between them. The CDR3 sequence: CASSTSTANQPQHF. DNA of the CDR3: TGTGCCAGCAGCACTTCGACAGCTAATCAGCCCCAGCATTTT.

This chain uses TRBV28 with TRBJ2-7; a possible D gene is TRBD1 (6 bases). This CDR3 is built from 14 residues. Trimming left V 4 bases short and J 2 bases short, with 12 bases between. Germline V gives CDR1 MDHEN, CDR2 SYDVKM. The CDR3 coding sequence is TGTGCCAGCAGTTCCACAGGGTGGGCCTACGAGCAGTACTTC. Protein sequence: CASSSTGWAYEQYF.

The chain joins TRBV14 to TRBJ2-6; 7 bases align to TRBD2. V dropped 3 bases and J dropped 2; count of bases not matched to a gene: 7. Looked up from germline, CDR1 is SGHDN and CDR2 is FVKESK. This CDR3 comprises 17 residues. The DNA for the CDR3 is TGTGCCAGCAGCCAGTGGTCGAGCGGGGCTGGGGCCAACGTCCTGACTTTC. It yields the protein CASSQWSSGAGANVLTF.

The table lists this clone with a count of one. The J gene is TRBJ1-6, the V gene TRBV27; maybe TRBD1 (5 bases). CDR1 is MNHEY and CDR2 is SMNVEV in the germline V gene (reference sequence). The CDR3 has 17 amino acids. The V end lost 3 bases, the J end lost 7 bases, and 19 bases lay between the germline ends. The CDR3 DNA is TGTGCCAGCAGTTTCTGGGGGAGCGGGGGGTGGAATTCACCCCTCCACTTT. It codes for CASSFWGSGGWNSPLHF.

This chain links TRBV28 with TRBJ2-7; a weak D match, TRBD2 (5 bases). This CDR3 contains 16 residues. CDR1 MDHEN and CDR2 SYDVKM come from the germline V gene. Trimming shortened V by 2 bases and J by 3 bases, and 17 bases separated the two germline ends. CDR3 DNA sequence: TGTGCCAGCAGTTTAGGAGGCGGGCCAGTCAGCTACGAGCAGTACTTC. Translated: CASSLGGGPVSYEQYF.

V usage is TRBV6-5 and J usage is TRBJ1-2; D possibly corresponds to TRBD1 (6 bases). Germline V gives CDR1 MNHEY, CDR2 SVGAGI. Between the trimmed V and J ends, which lost 0 bases and 4 bases, there was a span of 12 bases. The CDR3 is 15 residues long. Here the CDR3 reads CASSYSTGDSYGYTF. Here the CDR3 DNA reads TGTGCCAGCAGTTACTCGACAGGCGATTCCTATGGCTACACCTTC.

The rearrangement joins TRBV7-2 to TRBJ1-2; D ambiguous. The CDR3 is 15 residues long. The germline CDR1 and CDR2 sequences are SGHTA and FQGNSA. Trimming left V 8 bases short and J 4 bases short, with 20 bases between. Here the CDR3 reads CASGLNRGGSYGYTF. The DNA of the CDR3 is TGTGCCAGCGGCCTGAATCGAGGTGGATCCTATGGCTACACCTTC.

This clone was counted a single time. The chain combines TRBV7-9 with TRBJ1-5; weak D call: TRBD1 (5 bases). Trimming shortened V by 5 bases and J by 0 bases, and 14 bases separated the two germline ends. The CDR3 contains 16 residues. CDR1 is SEHNR and CDR2 is FQNEAQ in the germline V gene (reference sequence). The CDR3 spells CASSAMGGYSNQPQHF. The CDR3 coding sequence is TGTGCCAGCAGCGCCATGGGGGGGTATAGCAATCAGCCCCAGCATTTT.

This clone was found once. The CDR3 loop reads CATSPSDRVNYGYTF. The CDR3 DNA is TGTGCCACCAGCCCATCAGACAGGGTTAACTATGGCTACACCTTC. V gene TRBV15 combines with J gene TRBJ1-2, with 7 bases fitting TRBD1. The CDR3 is made up of 15 amino acids. With V trimmed by 5 bases and J by 1 base, 7 bases remained unmatched. The germline V gene has CDR1 LNHNV and CDR2 YYDKDF (reference sequence). Looking up the rest from reference TRBV15 and TRBJ1-2 gives the full variable domain: DAMVIQNPRYQVTQFGKPVTLSCSQTLNHNVMYWYQQKSSQAPKLLFHYYDKDFNNEADTPDNFQSRRPNTSFCFLDIRSPGLGDTAMYLCATSPSDRVNYGYTFGSGTRLTVV.

CDR3 nucleotide sequence: TGTGCCAGCAGCGTAGGGGGAGCGGGCTACACAGATACGCAGTATTTT. Translating gives CASSVGGAGYTDTQYF. This chain connects TRBV9 to TRBJ2-3, with a possible D match to TRBD2 (6 bases). This CDR3 contains 16 residues. Trimming pared 0 bases from V and 2 bases from J, leaving 13 bases between. Germline assignment: CDR1 SGDLS and CDR2 YYNGEE.

The V gene is TRBV5-1, the J gene TRBJ2-7; 8 positions match TRBD1. Germline trimming cut 0 bases from V and 5 bases from J; bases unmatched to any gene: 4. This CDR3 is built from 14 residues. The V gene's germline CDR1 is SGHRS and CDR2 YFSETQ. CDR3: CASSLGTGIDEQYF. In DNA, the CDR3 is TGCGCCAGCAGCTTGGGGACAGGGATCGACGAGCAGTACTTC.

This chain joins TRBV5-1 and TRBJ1-2, with D perhaps TRBD1 (5 bases). Trimming stripped 0 bases from V and 2 bases from J, with 11 bases between. The CDR3 contains 15 residues. In germline, CDR1 is SGHRS, CDR2 YFSETQ. CDR3 coding DNA: TGCGCCAGCAGCTTGGGCAGGGATCGAAACTATGGCTACACCTTC. It translates to CASSLGRDRNYGYTF.

The V call is TRBV19, the J call TRBJ2-7; TRBD2 matches 12 bases. The CDR3 runs 15 residues. Losses at the gene ends were 6 bases for V and 4 bases for J; bases not matched to a gene: 7. The germline gives CDR1 LNHDA, CDR2 SQIVND (reference sequence). Here the CDR3 reads CASSPGTSGLYEQYF. CDR3 DNA sequence: TGTGCCAGTAGCCCCGGGACTAGCGGGTTATACGAGCAGTACTTC.